A single sample is the source of the 19 T cell receptor beta chains below, sequenced in a study of vaccination effects on CD4 cells after COVID-19. Clones were sequenced by immunoSEQ multiplex PCR, and TCRdb holds only the in-frame ones, with some missing. The table lists roughly 34,000 clones, roughly 78% of them singletons, with 1.5% in the top ten. Before any sequencing was done, the ViraFEST assay used viral peptide pools to expand antigen-specific CD4+ T cells. Following a roughly 10-day culture, CD4+ T cells were purified. Each participant received a vaccine that was either BNT162b2 or mRNA-1273, given as two doses. These receptors lack a known antigen. Sequencing was performed on CD4+ T cells from PBMCs cultured with HCoV-NL63 spike peptides, taken after COVID-19 vaccination. The receptors here all came from a human donor who received a COVID-19 vaccine. Some clones in this sample may be carry-over from other donors' samples.

The chain links TRBV30 to TRBJ1-4, with 7 bases lining up with TRBD1. Trimming took 5 bases from V and 8 from J; bases not matched to a gene: 8. Germline V gene data show CDR1 as GTSNPN and CDR2 as SVGIG (reference sequence). The CDR3 is made up of 13 amino acids. The CDR3 region has the DNA TGTGCCTGGGGCCAGGGGGTTCGGGAAAAACTGTTTTTT. Translation gives CAWGQGVREKLFF.

The V call is TRBV7-6, the J call TRBJ2-5, with TRBD2 as a possible D gene (6 bases). CDR1 and CDR2 from the germline V gene are SGHVS and FNYEAQ. The V and J ends lost 2 bases and 2 bases respectively, with 21 bases between them. The CDR3 is 18 amino acids. CDR3 in DNA: TGTGCCAGCAGCTTACGGGGGACGGGGGTAGCGTCACAAGAGACCCAGTACTTC. Protein sequence: CASSLRGTGVASQETQYF.

V is TRBV18 and J is TRBJ1-3; TRBD1 might be the D (6 bases). Trimming removed 0 bases from V and 3 bases from J, with 15 bases in between. Germline V CDR1 and CDR2: KGHSH, LQKENI. This CDR3 is 17 amino acids long. For the CDR3, the DNA is TGTGCCAGCTCACCACCTAAAGCAGGGGAAAGTGGAAACACCATATATTTT. It translates to CASSPPKAGESGNTIYF.

V is TRBV19 and J is TRBJ2-3, with 8 bases lining up with TRBD1. CDR1 LNHDA and CDR2 SQIVND come from the germline V gene (reference sequence). The CDR3 covers 14 residues. Trimming cost V 5 bases and J 1 base; bases outside gene matches: 2. In nucleotides, the CDR3 is TGTGCCAGTAGTGTGACAGGGGGCACAGATACGCAGTATTTT. This sequence encodes CASSVTGGTDTQYF.

The V and J genes are TRBV27 and TRBJ2-5; D may be TRBD2 (6 bases). The ends were cut back, 2 bases at V and 1 base at J, with 11 bases in the middle. The germline gives CDR1 MNHEY, CDR2 SMNVEV (reference sequence). The CDR3 is 15 residues long. Here the CDR3 reads CASSLRRGAQETQYF. CDR3 sequence (DNA): TGTGCCAGCAGTTTACGACGCGGGGCCCAAGAGACCCAGTACTTC.

The rearrangement joins TRBV19 to TRBJ1-2; D is unresolved. Germline V CDR1 and CDR2: LNHDA, SQIVND (reference sequence). V lost 8 bases, J lost 1 base, and 8 bases lay in between. The CDR3 length is 12 residues. CDR3 DNA: TGTGCCAGTCGCGATATTAACTATGGCTACACCTTC. Its translation is CASRDINYGYTF. The complete variable domain, with remaining parts taken from reference TRBV19 and TRBJ1-2, reads DGGITQSPKYLFRKEGQNVTLSCEQNLNHDAMYWYRQDPGQGLRLIYYSQIVNDFQKGDIAEGYSVSREKKESFPLTVTSAQKNPTAFYLCASRDINYGYTFGSGTRLTVV.

The chain is built from TRBV18 and TRBJ1-4; TRBD1 might be the D (5 bases). CDR1 is KGHSH and CDR2 is LQKENI in the germline V gene. V was pared by 3 bases and J by 5 bases, with 7 bases between. The CDR3 sequence is 13 residues long. Here the CDR3 reads CASSPGQNEKLFF. Here the CDR3 DNA reads TGTGCCAGCTCACCGGGGCAAAATGAAAAACTGTTTTTT.

This chain joins TRBV5-4 and TRBJ1-1, with D uncertain. This CDR3 comprises 15 residues. Germline V gene sequence: CDR1 SGHNT, CDR2 YYREEE (reference sequence). The ends were cut back, 0 bases at V and 0 bases at J, with 9 bases in the middle. DNA for the CDR3: TGTGCCAGCAGCTTGGGGGGAGATATGAACACTGAAGCTTTCTTT. Translated, it gives CASSLGGDMNTEAFF.

This chain's CDR3 is CASPTPPGSWTDTQYF. As DNA, the CDR3 is TGTGCCAGCCCGACCCCGCCAGGGAGTTGGACAGATACGCAGTATTTT. The chain combines TRBV5-8 with TRBJ2-3, with D possibly called TRBD1 or TRBD2 (5 bases each). The V gene's germline CDR1 is SGHTS and CDR2 YDEGEE. V shed 7 bases and J shed 3 bases, with 21 bases lying between them. The CDR3 runs to 16 residues.

The chain recombines TRBV6-2 or TRBV6-3 with TRBJ2-5; 8 bases are a match to TRBD1. The CDR3 extends over 13 amino acids. CDR1 is MNHEY and CDR2 is SVGEGT in the germline V gene. Unmatched junction bases numbered 3, after V lost 5 bases and J lost 4 bases. CDR3 region: CASSGTGRETQYF. The CDR3 DNA reads as TGTGCCAGCAGTGGGACAGGACGAGAGACCCAGTACTTC.

The chain is built from TRBV13 and TRBJ2-1; TRBD2 matches 10 bases. Looked up from germline, CDR1 is PRHDT and CDR2 is FYEKMQ (reference sequence). J was trimmed by 2 bases and V by 4 bases; bases with no gene match: 5. The CDR3 is made up of 16 amino acids. The chain's CDR3 is CASSSDLAGAYNEQFF. CDR3 DNA: TGTGCCAGCAGCTCCGATCTAGCGGGGGCCTACAATGAGCAGTTCTTC.

This clone occurred a few times. The rearrangement joins TRBV4-1 to TRBJ2-1, with 11 nucleotides matching TRBD1. CDR3 length equals 17 residues. V lost 1 base, J lost 4 bases, and 6 bases stayed unmatched. The germline V gene encodes CDR1 MGHRA and CDR2 YSYEKL. CDR3 DNA: TGCGCCAGCAGCCAAGCCTGGGGGACAGGGGGTTACAATGAGCAGTTCTTC. Its protein product is CASSQAWGTGGYNEQFF.

This clone was seen only once. The chain combines TRBV10-3 with TRBJ2-5, with TRBD2 matching over 11 bases. CDR3 length equals 15 residues. CDR1 is ENHRY and CDR2 is SYGVKD in the germline V gene. Losses at the gene ends were 4 bases for V and 2 bases for J; bases not matched to a gene: 3. The CDR3 spells CAISARLAGQETQYF. The CDR3 nucleotides are TGTGCCATCAGTGCCCGACTAGCGGGGCAAGAGACCCAGTACTTC.

This chain uses TRBV15 with TRBJ1-6; D remains unclear. This CDR3 has 14 residues. In germline, CDR1 is LNHNV, CDR2 YYDKDF (reference sequence). The V gene lost 0 bases and the J gene lost 9 bases, with 9 bases spanning the gap. For the CDR3, the DNA is TGTGCCACCAGCAGAGATCTTACTATTTCACCCCTCCACTTT. Protein sequence: CATSRDLTISPLHF.

The chain recombines TRBV5-1 with TRBJ2-5; D may be TRBD1 or TRBD2 (6 bases each). Trimming left V 5 bases short and J 5 bases short, with 13 bases between. There are 13 residues in the CDR3. Germline-derived CDR1 and CDR2 are SGHRS and YFSETQ. This CDR3 is CASREGVWETQYF. The CDR3 bases are TGCGCCAGCAGGGAGGGGGTTTGGGAGACCCAGTACTTC.

This clone was counted once. CDR3 DNA sequence: TGTGCCAGCAGTTTTTCCCGGCCCCGACAGGGTGAAGGCTACACCTTC. It translates to CASSFSRPRQGEGYTF. The chain links TRBV28 to TRBJ1-2; 7 bases agree with TRBD1. The CDR3 consists of 16 residues. Germline CDR1 is MDHEN and CDR2 is SYDVKM. V was pared by 3 bases and J by 8 bases, with 15 bases of the junction left unmatched.

The V gene is TRBV29-1, the J gene TRBJ2-2, with TRBD1 matching over 9 bases. With V trimmed by 4 bases and J by 7 bases, 7 bases remained unmatched. Germline values: CDR1 SQVTM, CDR2 ANQGSEA. The CDR3 runs to 14 residues. CDR3 protein: CSVGGTGMVGELFF. The CDR3 DNA reads TGCAGCGTTGGTGGGACAGGGATGGTCGGGGAGCTGTTTTTT.

V gene TRBV6-5 combines with J gene TRBJ1-5, with 7 positions matching TRBD1. The CDR3 spans 14 residues. Per the germline V gene, CDR1 is MNHEY and CDR2 is SVGAGI. Trimming removed 6 bases from V and 7 bases from J; junction bases left unmatched: 9. Here the CDR3 reads CASRQTGLGQPQHF. The DNA of the CDR3 is TGTGCCAGCAGGCAGACAGGGTTAGGGCAGCCCCAGCATTTT.

This clone was detected a few times. The rearrangement links TRBV9 to TRBJ2-2; D unclear. Trimming removed 0 bases from V and 3 bases from J, with 6 bases in between. The CDR3 runs 14 residues. The germline gives CDR1 SGDLS, CDR2 YYNGEE. CDR3 in DNA: TGTGCCAGCAGCGTAGACAGATACACCGGGGAGCTGTTTTTT. As protein: CASSVDRYTGELFF.